These T cell receptor beta chains were read from a single sample in a study of blood T cells in healthy people across ages. From the 5' RACE reads, TCRdb called clonotypes with MiXCR, one entry per CDR3 protein. The sample contains about 640,000 distinct CDR3 sequences, around 54% of which appear only once. Sequenced input: blood. All receptors derive from a man aged 60-69 years in good health. Each CDR3 is given with its conserved first and last residue. Fields, in order: CDR3 protein, CDR3 DNA, V gene, clone size, D gene, J gene. The D gene is left open where the match is weak. A clone size is listed for some rows: how often the clone was seen (once, few, many), or a class if it is expanded.

CASIEDSPYEQYF TGTGCCAGCATAGAGGACAGCCCCTACGAGCAGTACTTC TRBV21-1 - - TRBJ2-7
CASTLQGGSYNEQFF TGCGCCAGCACACTACAGGGAGGGTCCTACAATGAGCAGTTCTTC TRBV5-1 few - TRBJ2-1
CASSEDRAQETQYF TGTGCCAGCAGTGAGGACAGGGCCCAAGAGACCCAGTACTTC TRBV6-1 - TRBD1 TRBJ2-5
CASSAQGAVRPQHF TGTGCCAGCAGTGCGCAGGGGGCGGTGCGGCCCCAGCATTTT TRBV25-1 - TRBD1 TRBJ1-5
CAISESTGVRSEKLFF TGTGCCATCAGTGAGTCGACGGGGGTCCGAAGTGAAAAACTGTTTTTT TRBV10-3 - - TRBJ1-4
CASRLRGIPIEKLFF TGCGCCAGTAGACTACGGGGAATCCCAATTGAAAAACTGTTTTTT TRBV4-1 - - TRBJ1-4
CASRRQGATEAFF TGTGCCAGCAGGCGACAGGGGGCCACTGAAGCTTTCTTT TRBV14 - TRBD1 TRBJ1-1
CSAPLVGGWNEQFF TGCAGTGCTCCCCTAGTGGGGGGGTGGAATGAGCAGTTCTTC TRBV20-1 - TRBD2 TRBJ2-1
CASSFPAGGNEKLFF TGTGCCAGCAGTTTTCCTGCAGGGGGTAATGAAAAACTGTTTTTT TRBV28 - TRBD1 TRBJ1-4
CASSTSRGYTF - TRBV28 - - TRBJ1-2
CASGTRGGNEQFF TGTGCCAGCGGGACCAGGGGGGGCAATGAGCAGTTCTTC TRBV6-6 - - TRBJ2-1
CATSGALNTEAFF TGTGCCACCAGCGGGGCCCTGAACACTGAAGCTTTCTTT TRBV15 - - TRBJ1-1